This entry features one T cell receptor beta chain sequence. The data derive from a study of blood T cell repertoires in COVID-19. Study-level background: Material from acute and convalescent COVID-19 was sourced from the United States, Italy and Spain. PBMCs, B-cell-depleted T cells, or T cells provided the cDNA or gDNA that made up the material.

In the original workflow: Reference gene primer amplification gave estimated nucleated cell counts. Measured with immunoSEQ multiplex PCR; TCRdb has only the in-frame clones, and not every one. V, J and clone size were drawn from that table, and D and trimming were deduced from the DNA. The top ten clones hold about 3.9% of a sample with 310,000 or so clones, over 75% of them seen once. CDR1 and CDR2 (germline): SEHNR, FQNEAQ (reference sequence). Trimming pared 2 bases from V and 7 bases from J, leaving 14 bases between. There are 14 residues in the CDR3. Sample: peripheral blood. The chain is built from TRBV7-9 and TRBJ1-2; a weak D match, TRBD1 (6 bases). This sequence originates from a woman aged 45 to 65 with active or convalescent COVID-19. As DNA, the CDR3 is TGTGCCAGCAGCTTATTGAGGGGGTCGGTTGGCTACACCTTC. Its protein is CASSLLRGSVGYTF.